These 32 T cell receptor beta chains came from one sample sequenced in a study of T-cell reconstitution after alpha-beta-depleted transplantation in children. For TCRbeta, the library was prepared with unique molecular identifiers. TCRdb used MiXCR to reprocess the PCR reads, holding one entry per CDR3 protein. Of hundreds of thousands of distinct CDR3 sequences listed, roughly a tenth are singletons. Source: PBMCs from the stem cell graft donor, taken from the stem cell graft. The receptors derive from a human donor who donated a stem cell graft to a child with acute myeloid leukemia.

The chain couples TRBV6-2 or TRBV6-3 to TRBJ2-7; D is unresolved. V was cut by 2 bases and J by 0 bases, with 14 bases left in between. From germline, CDR1 is MNHEY and CDR2 SVGEGT. The CDR3 sequence is 16 residues long. The CDR3, as DNA: TGTGCCAGCAGTTACCCCATAGGACGGAACTCCTACGAGCAGTACTTC. This gives the protein CASSYPIGRNSYEQYF.

In its sample, this clonotype was seen a few times. The chain recombines TRBV4-3 with TRBJ2-7, with D perhaps matching TRBD1 (5 bases). The CDR3 runs to 16 residues. The ends were cut back, 0 bases at V and 0 bases at J, with 12 bases in the middle. The germline V gene encodes CDR1 LGHNA and CDR2 YSLEER. The CDR3 nucleotides are TGCGCCAGCAGCCAAGACCCCACAGGAAGCTCCTACGAGCAGTACTTC. Protein product: CASSQDPTGSSYEQYF.

The chain combines TRBV27 with TRBJ2-1, with 7 bases aligning to TRBD2. The CDR3 sequence is 14 residues long. From germline, CDR1 is MNHEY and CDR2 SMNVEV (reference sequence). After removal of 7 bases from V and 4 bases from J, the junction contained 7 bases not matched to a gene. The CDR3 here is CASTSGGGYNEQFF. CDR3 sequence (DNA): TGTGCCAGCACCTCGGGAGGAGGGTACAATGAGCAGTTCTTC.

CDR3 in amino acids: CASSRDSGGEQYF. The CDR3 bases are TGTGCCAGCAGCCGGGACAGTGGGGGTGAGCAGTACTTC. The V gene is TRBV7-2, the J gene TRBJ2-7, with TRBD1 matching over 7 bases. J gave up 7 bases and V 5 bases, and 8 bases lay outside the gene matches. The CDR3 is made up of 13 amino acids. The V gene's germline CDR1 is SGHTA and CDR2 FQGNSA.

This clonotype was observed a few times. The chain couples TRBV20-1 to TRBJ2-3, with a weak D call TRBD2 (5 bases). The CDR3 loop spans 13 amino acids. The V and J ends lost 1 base and 2 bases respectively, with 7 bases between them. Germline V gene sequence: CDR1 DFQATT, CDR2 SNEGSKA (reference sequence). CDR3: CSARAGNTDTQYF. Here the CDR3 DNA reads TGCAGTGCTAGAGCGGGAAACACAGATACGCAGTATTTT.

This clonotype occurred many times. The rearrangement uses TRBV7-7 and TRBJ2-2, with 8 nucleotides matching TRBD1. The V gene's germline CDR1 is SSHAT and CDR2 FNYEAQ (reference sequence). CDR3 length: 13 amino acids. Written as DNA, the CDR3 is TGTGCTAAAGGGGACAGGTCTACCGGGGAGCTGTTTTTT. Protein sequence: CAKGDRSTGELFF.

The CDR3 spells CAMGPTLLYEQYF. The CDR3 DNA sequence: TGTGCCATGGGCCCTACCCTCCTCTACGAGCAGTACTTC. The chain recombines TRBV5-2 with TRBJ2-7; the D call in the table, TRBD2, was not verified against the DNA. TRBV5-2 is termed a pseudogene. The CDR3 is made up of 13 amino acids.

This clonotype was found a few times. The chain has TRBV7-2 and TRBJ2-1, with D perhaps TRBD1 or TRBD2 (5 bases each). From germline, CDR1 is SGHTA and CDR2 FQGNSA. The CDR3 has 15 residues. V lost 4 bases and J 9 bases, leaving 19 bases between the germline ends. The CDR3 here is CASSSRRDLFSEQFF. The CDR3 DNA sequence: TGTGCCAGCAGCTCTAGAAGGGACCTCTTCTCTGAGCAGTTCTTC.

About this clonotype: A much larger clonotype is one base distant, so this may be a read error. The chain joins TRBV9 to TRBJ2-3; TRBD2 agrees at 13 bases. The CDR3 is 16 residues long. Trimming cost V 6 bases and J 10 bases; bases outside gene matches: 14. Germline V CDR1 and CDR2: SGDLS, YYNGEE. The CDR3, as DNA: TGTGCCAGCACCCTCACGACTAGCGGGAGGTGGGATGCGCAGTATTTT. Translation: CASTLTTSGRWDAQYF. Together with reference TRBV9 and TRBJ2-3, the CDR3 gives the full variable domain: DSGVTQTPKHLITATGQRVTLRCSPRSGDLSVYWYQQSLDQGLQFLIQYYNGEERAKGNILERFSAQQFPDLHSELNLSSLELGDSALYFCASTLTTSGRWDAQYFGPGTRLTVL.

This clonotype appeared many times. In nucleotides, the CDR3 is TGTGCCAGCAGCTTAGGCCCCCGGGGCACCGCCTACGAGCAGTACTTC. Its protein product is CASSLGPRGTAYEQYF. The chain recombines TRBV7-2 with TRBJ2-7; either TRBD1 or TRBD2 may supply D (5 bases each). With 1 base removed from V and 2 bases from J, the gap between germline ends came to 15 bases. The CDR3 is 16 amino acids. Germline V CDR1 and CDR2: SGHTA, FQGNSA.

The J gene is TRBJ2-1, the V gene TRBV12-1. TRBV12-1 corresponds to a pseudogene. There are 14 residues in the CDR3. CDR3 DNA sequence: TGTGCCAGCAGCTTTGGGCTCCCTTACAATGAGCAGTTCTTC. It is translated as CASSFGLPYNEQFF.

The rearrangement joins TRBV9 to TRBJ2-7; D unresolved. Germline V gives CDR1 SGDLS, CDR2 YYNGEE. Trimming cost V 0 bases and J 2 bases, with 9 bases left between them. This CDR3 is built from 14 residues. DNA of the CDR3: TGTGCCAGCAGCGTAGAGGCCAGCCCCTACGAGCAGTACTTC. This encodes CASSVEASPYEQYF.

There are a few counts of this clonotype. V usage is TRBV10-3 and J usage is TRBJ2-7; D tentatively fits TRBD1 or TRBD2 (5 bases each). The germline V gene has CDR1 ENHRY and CDR2 SYGVKD. The CDR3 loop spans 13 amino acids. Trimming removed 0 bases from V and 7 bases from J, with 10 bases in between. CDR3 region: CAISESGVGEQYF. CDR3 sequence (DNA): TGTGCCATCAGTGAGTCGGGGGTTGGGGAGCAGTACTTC.

The chain recombines TRBV5-1 with TRBJ2-3, with D hard to call. There are 13 residues in the CDR3. Trimming pared 4 bases from V and 2 bases from J, leaving 8 bases between. CDR1 SGHRS and CDR2 YFSETQ come from the germline V gene. The CDR3 DNA reads TGCGCCAGCAGCCCCACTGTCACAGATACGCAGTATTTT. This gives the protein CASSPTVTDTQYF.

V gene TRBV5-5 combines with J gene TRBJ2-1, with TRBD2 identical over 13 bases. From germline, CDR1 is SGHKS and CDR2 YYEKEE (reference sequence). V lost 5 bases and J lost 9; bases outside the gene matches: 14. This CDR3 is 17 amino acids long. The CDR3 reads CASRFYPTSGRKGEQFF. DNA for the CDR3: TGTGCCAGCAGATTCTATCCGACTAGCGGGAGGAAGGGTGAGCAGTTCTTC.

Many counts were recorded for this clonotype. The rearrangement joins TRBV5-6 to TRBJ2-2, with D tentatively TRBD2 (6 bases). Trimming stripped 9 bases from V and 0 bases from J, with 18 bases between. The CDR3 loop spans 16 amino acids. CDR1 is SGHDT and CDR2 is YYEEEE in the germline V gene. The CDR3 sequence: CATRLAGNPNTGELFF. The CDR3 DNA is TGTGCCACCAGACTTGCGGGGAACCCGAACACCGGGGAGCTGTTTTTT.

This clonotype was seen at least ten times. The V and J genes are TRBV6-5 and TRBJ1-1; no reliable D call. This CDR3 region has 14 residues. V was cut by 2 bases and J by 0 bases, with 7 bases left in between. Germline V lookup: CDR1 MNHEY, CDR2 SVGAGI. The CDR3 DNA follows: TGTGCCAGCAGTTACGGCAGTATGAACACTGAAGCTTTCTTT. Protein product: CASSYGSMNTEAFF.

The rearrangement joins TRBV5-5 to TRBJ2-7, with D possibly TRBD1 on 6 matching bases. The V end lost 3 bases, the J end lost 3 bases, and 16 bases lay between the germline ends. The CDR3 is made up of 15 amino acids. Per germline, CDR1 SGHKS and CDR2 YYEKEE (reference sequence). The CDR3 loop reads CASSSEAGVYYEQYF. In DNA form, the CDR3 reads TGTGCCAGCAGCTCGGAGGCAGGGGTTTACTACGAGCAGTACTTC.

This chain uses TRBV7-9 with TRBJ2-3; no definite D call. The CDR3 sequence is 14 residues long. The V end lost 1 base, the J end lost 2 bases, and 7 bases lay between the germline ends. From germline, CDR1 is SEHNR and CDR2 FQNEAQ (reference sequence). For the CDR3, the DNA is TGTGCCAGCAGCTTAGGGGCCAACACAGATACGCAGTATTTT. This codes for CASSLGANTDTQYF.

The genes are TRBV27 and TRBJ2-7, with 11 bases that match TRBD2. This CDR3 spans 18 amino acids. CDR1 and CDR2 from the germline V gene are MNHEY and SMNVEV (reference sequence). V lost 1 base and J lost 4; bases outside the gene matches: 12. CDR3: CASSLFASGRPREYEQYF. As DNA, the CDR3 is TGTGCCAGCAGTTTATTTGCTAGCGGGAGGCCAAGGGAGTACGAGCAGTACTTC.

Many counts were recorded for this clonotype. The rearrangement joins TRBV14 to TRBJ2-3, with 10 bases matching TRBD2. The trim removed 4 bases at V and 9 bases at J, leaving 10 bases unmatched. Germline values: CDR1 SGHDN, CDR2 FVKESK. This CDR3 is 15 amino acids long. CDR3 sequence: CASSRHLAGEGTQYF. The DNA for the CDR3 is TGTGCCAGCAGCCGACATCTAGCGGGAGAAGGCACGCAGTATTTT.

V usage is TRBV7-9 and J usage is TRBJ1-1; D ambiguous. CDR3 length equals 12 residues. Germline-derived CDR1 and CDR2 are SEHNR and FQNEAQ (reference sequence). V lost 8 bases and J lost 1, with 8 bases in between. The CDR3 DNA reads TGTGCCAGCGCAGCAACGAACACTGAAGCTTTCTTT. Translating it yields CASAATNTEAFF.

This clonotype has a count of ten or more. V is TRBV27 and J is TRBJ2-3; no clear D gene. This CDR3 is built from 15 residues. Germline CDR1 is MNHEY and CDR2 is SMNVEV (reference sequence). Between the trimmed V and J ends, which lost 6 bases and 7 bases, there was a span of 20 bases. The CDR3 loop is CASRALEPTLYTQYF. Written as DNA, the CDR3 is TGTGCCAGCAGGGCGTTGGAGCCCACGCTTTATACGCAGTATTTT.

V and J are TRBV27 and TRBJ1-1; D possibly corresponds to TRBD1 (5 bases). Trimming took 8 bases from V and 10 from J, leaving 17 bases between them. The CDR3 is 12 residues long. In germline, CDR1 is MNHEY, CDR2 SMNVEV (reference sequence). As DNA, the CDR3 is TGTGCCAGCTCCCGGGAGGGGAGTGGAGCTTTCTTT. Encoded protein: CASSREGSGAFF.

Turning to this clonotype: One base away lies a much larger clone, so this may be a sequencing read error. The V and J genes are TRBV3-1 and TRBJ2-4; 10 nucleotides agree with TRBD2. Germline assignment: CDR1 LGHDT and CDR2 YNNKEL (reference sequence). The CDR3 runs 17 residues. Here the CDR3 reads CTSSPGTSARGKNIQYF. The DNA of the CDR3 is TGTACCAGCAGCCCCGGGACTAGCGCGAGAGGGAAAAACATTCAGTACTTC.

This clonotype was recorded a few times. This chain uses TRBV29-1 with TRBJ2-2; TRBD1 is a possible D gene (6 bases). The CDR3 covers 13 residues. In germline, CDR1 is SQVTM, CDR2 ANQGSEA. V lost 4 bases and J lost 5, with 11 bases in between. CDR3 coding DNA: TGCAGCGTTGGCAGGGGAGAGACCGGGGAGCTGTTTTTT. As protein: CSVGRGETGELFF.

J is TRBJ2-5 and V is TRBV3-1; D is undetermined. Trimming pared 0 bases from V and 3 bases from J, leaving 8 bases between. The CDR3 runs to 14 residues. Germline values: CDR1 LGHDT, CDR2 YNNKEL (reference sequence). CDR3 nucleotides: TGTGCCAGCAGCCAAGATGGCCAGAAAGAGACCCAGTACTTC. It encodes CASSQDGQKETQYF.

The chain recombines TRBV6-5 with TRBJ2-4, with D possibly matching TRBD2 (5 bases). Germline assignment: CDR1 MNHEY and CDR2 SVGAGI. The V gene lost 4 bases and the J gene lost 0 bases, with 19 bases spanning the gap. The CDR3 runs to 18 residues. The CDR3 loop reads CASSSPTSRVLAKNIQYF. Here the CDR3 DNA reads TGTGCCAGCAGTTCCCCGACATCGAGGGTACTAGCCAAAAACATTCAGTACTTC.

As regards this clonotype: The junction departs from the called germline gene at one end, perhaps through a read error. This chain uses TRBV12-3 or TRBV12-4 with TRBJ2-1, with D possibly matching TRBD2 (7 bases). The CDR3 is made up of 17 amino acids. CDR3 sequence: CAISGRGGGSSYNEQFF. DNA for the CDR3: TGTGCCATCAGTGGCAGAGGGGGGGGGAGCTCCTACAATGAGCAGTTCTTC.

This clonotype was counted only a few times. V gene TRBV7-2 combines with J gene TRBJ2-7; TRBD2 aligns across 9 bases. CDR3 size: 15 residues. CDR1 SGHTA and CDR2 FQGNSA come from the germline V gene. With V trimmed by 4 bases and J by 1 base, 5 bases remained unmatched. CDR3 nucleotide sequence: TGTGCCAGCAGCTCGACTAGCGGAGTTTCCTACGAGCAGTACTTC. Translation gives CASSSTSGVSYEQYF.

In its sample, this clonotype was seen a few times. The CDR3 loop is CAISDNRPGELFF. CDR3 sequence (DNA): TGTGCCATCAGTGATAACCGACCCGGGGAGCTGTTTTTT. The chain employs TRBV10-3 and TRBJ2-2; no reliable D call. CDR1 and CDR2 from the germline V gene are ENHRY and SYGVKD. The V end lost 3 bases, the J end lost 6 bases, and 8 bases lay between the germline ends. The CDR3 is 13 residues long.

J is TRBJ1-3 and V is TRBV6-1; 7 nucleotides match TRBD1. CDR3 size: 15 residues. From germline, CDR1 is MNHNS and CDR2 SASEGT. Losses at the gene ends were 7 bases for V and 4 bases for J; bases not matched to a gene: 10. The CDR3 region has the DNA TGTGCCAGCAACTACGTGACAGGGACCGGAAACACCATATATTTT. Translation gives CASNYVTGTGNTIYF.